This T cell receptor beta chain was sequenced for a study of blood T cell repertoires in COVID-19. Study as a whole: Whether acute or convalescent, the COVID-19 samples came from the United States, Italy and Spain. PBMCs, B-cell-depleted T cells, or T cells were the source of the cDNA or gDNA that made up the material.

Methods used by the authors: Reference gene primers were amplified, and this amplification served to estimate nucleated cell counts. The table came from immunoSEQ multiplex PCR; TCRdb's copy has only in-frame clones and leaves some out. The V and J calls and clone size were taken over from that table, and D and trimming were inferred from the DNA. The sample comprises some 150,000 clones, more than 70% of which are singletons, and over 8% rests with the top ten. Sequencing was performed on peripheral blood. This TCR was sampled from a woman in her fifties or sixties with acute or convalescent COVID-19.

This CDR3 reads CASSFFRGGTGLHTEAFF. The CDR3 bases are TGTGCCAGCAGTTTCTTCAGGGGGGGGACAGGGCTCCACACTGAAGCTTTCTTT. The chain is built from TRBV27 and TRBJ1-1, with 9 positions matching TRBD1. CDR1 MNHEY and CDR2 SMNVEV come from the germline V gene (reference sequence). The CDR3 consists of 18 residues. The V segment lost 3 bases and the J segment 3 bases; nucleotides outside the gene matches: 14.